This T cell receptor beta chain was obtained from a study of blood T cell repertoires in COVID-19. On the study more broadly: PBMCs, B-cell-depleted T cells, or T cells were the source of the cDNA or gDNA that made up the material.

Libraries were prepared by immunoSEQ multiplex PCR; TCRdb keeps only in-frame clonotypes and omits some of them. The table has some 75,000 clones, more than 85% seen once; the top ten hold just under 0.6%. Germline CDR1 and CDR2: KGHSH and LQKENI. The CDR3 contains 13 residues. The V gene end was trimmed by 4 bases and the J gene end by 5 bases; junction bases not matched to a gene: 5. This TCR was recovered from a man aged 60 to 75 with acute or convalescent COVID-19. The genes are TRBV18 and TRBJ2-7; TRBD1 aligns across 7 bases. The sample was peripheral blood. DNA of the CDR3: TGTGCCAGCTCACTCGAGGGGGCCAACGAGCAGTACTTC. Encoded protein: CASSLEGANEQYF.